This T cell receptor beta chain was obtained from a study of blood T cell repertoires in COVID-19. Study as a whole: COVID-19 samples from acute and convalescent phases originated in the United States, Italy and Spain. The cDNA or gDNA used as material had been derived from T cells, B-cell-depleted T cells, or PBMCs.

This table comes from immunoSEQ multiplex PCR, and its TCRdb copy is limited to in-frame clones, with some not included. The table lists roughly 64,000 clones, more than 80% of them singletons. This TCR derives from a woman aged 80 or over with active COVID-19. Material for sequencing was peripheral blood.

The CDR3 coding sequence is TGCGCCAGCAGTTGGACAAACCAAGAGACCCAGTACTTC. Translation gives CASSWTNQETQYF. The chain employs TRBV10-1 and TRBJ2-5, with D maybe TRBD1 (5 bases). The germline CDR1 and CDR2 sequences are WNHNN and SYGVQD (reference sequence). This CDR3 contains 13 residues. The germline V and J ends were trimmed by 5 bases and 0 bases, with 7 bases remaining between them.